The T cell receptor beta chain described here comes from a study of blood T cells in healthy people across ages. The second PCR ran roughly 6 to 11 cycles with a sample-barcoded 5' primer and J-beta primers. TCRdb used MiXCR to reprocess the 5' RACE reads, holding one entry per CDR3 protein. This table holds 500,000 to 550,000 distinct CDR3 sequences, 24% found once. The CDR3 consists of 16 residues. Germline V CDR1 and CDR2: MDHEN, SYDVKM. Trimming took 1 base from V and 1 from J; bases not matched to a gene: 6. General study results and limits: Diversity figures based on one million T cells were deemed too low.

Remarks on this clonotype: Its antigen is unknown.

These sequences were also reported in another study, on T cells of mothers and their children.

The sequence came from a boy between 10 and 17 years old in good health. The sequenced material came from blood. The J gene is TRBJ2-7, the V gene TRBV28, with 8 bases lining up with TRBD2. The CDR3, as DNA: TGTGCCAGCAGTTTATCCTTAGCGGGACTATCCTACGAGCAGTACTTC. It encodes CASSLSLAGLSYEQYF.